The 20 T cell receptor beta chains listed next were all sequenced from one sample in a study of graft-versus-host responses after intestinal transplantation. This table comes from immunoSEQ multiplex PCR, and its TCRdb copy is limited to in-frame clones, with some not included. The sample comprises 25,000 to 30,000 clones, around 94% of which are singletons, and roughly 0.72% rests with the top ten. This specimen was PBMCs, taken around 63 days after intestinal transplant. These receptors were obtained from a human patient who received an intestinal transplant, so some T cells may come from the graft donor.

This chain links TRBV4-1 with TRBJ2-7; the D is unclear. The germline CDR1 and CDR2 sequences are MGHRA and YSYEKL. V shed 2 bases and J shed 4 bases, with 12 bases lying between them. This CDR3 has 14 residues. The CDR3 bases are TGCGCCAGCAGCCAATTGATGGGTTTTTACGAGCAGTACTTC. It specifies CASSQLMGFYEQYF.

This clone showed up just once. The DNA of the CDR3 is TGCGCCAGCAGCTTGGAGGAAGGTTCTTCGTACGAGCAGTACTTC. Its protein product is CASSLEEGSSYEQYF. The chain joins TRBV5-1 to TRBJ2-7; D unresolved. The V gene's germline CDR1 is SGHRS and CDR2 YFSETQ. With 0 bases removed from V and 4 bases from J, the gap between germline ends came to 14 bases. The CDR3 runs to 15 residues. Drawing the rest from reference TRBV5-1 and TRBJ2-7, the complete variable domain is KAGVTQTPRYLIKTRGQQVTLSCSPISGHRSVSWYQQTPGQGLQFLFEYFSETQRNKGNFPGRFSGRQFSNSRSEMNVSTLELGDSALYLCASSLEEGSSYEQYFGPGTRLTVT.

This rearrangement joins TRBV6-5 to TRBJ2-2, with unresolved D. Trimming took 6 bases from V and 3 from J, leaving 11 bases between them. Germline loops: CDR1 MNHEY, CDR2 SVGAGI. The CDR3 contains 14 residues. Here the CDR3 reads CASRSDWDTGELFF. As DNA, the CDR3 is TGTGCCAGCAGGTCCGACTGGGACACCGGGGAGCTGTTTTTT.

This chain joins TRBV28 and TRBJ2-7; 7 bases line up with TRBD2. The germline gives CDR1 MDHEN, CDR2 SYDVKM. The V gene end was trimmed by 3 bases and the J gene end by 4 bases; junction bases not matched to a gene: 6. The CDR3 consists of 14 residues. This chain's CDR3 is CASSFERDSYEQYF. The CDR3 DNA follows: TGTGCCAGCAGTTTCGAGCGGGATTCGTACGAGCAGTACTTC.

J is TRBJ1-1 and V is TRBV7-9; weak D call: TRBD1 (6 bases). The V gene's germline CDR1 is SEHNR and CDR2 FQNEAQ (reference sequence). This CDR3 has 15 amino acids. The germline V and J ends were trimmed by 1 base and 4 bases, with 13 bases remaining between them. CDR3 loop: CASSLVTGKSTEAFF. CDR3 nucleotides: TGTGCCAGCAGCTTAGTAACAGGGAAGTCCACTGAAGCTTTCTTT. Filled out from reference TRBV7-9 and TRBJ1-1, the complete variable domain reads DTGVSQNPRHKITKRGQNVTFRCDPISEHNRLYWYRQTLGQGPEFLTYFQNEAQLEKSRLLSDRFSAERPKGSFSTLEIQRTEQGDSAMYLCASSLVTGKSTEAFFGQGTRLTVV.

The rearrangement joins TRBV27 to TRBJ2-7; 14 bases match TRBD2. Per germline, CDR1 MNHEY and CDR2 SMNVEV (reference sequence). There are 15 residues in the CDR3. V shed 6 bases and J 3 bases; nucleotides not matched to a gene: 4. CDR3 nucleotide sequence: TGTGCCAGCAGGCGGACTAGCGGGGGGTACTACGAGCAGTACTTC. This encodes CASRRTSGGYYEQYF.

The V and J genes are TRBV30 and TRBJ2-1; TRBD2 matches at 8 bases. Germline CDR1 GTSNPN, CDR2 SVGIG (reference sequence). J gave up 3 bases and V 3 bases, and 7 bases lay outside the gene matches. The CDR3 contains 15 residues. The CDR3, as DNA: TGTGCCTGGAGATCAAGCGGGGGCGACTACAATGAGCAGTTCTTC. It yields the protein CAWRSSGGDYNEQFF.

The rearrangement uses TRBV5-6 and TRBJ1-4; 11 bases are shared with TRBD1. After removal of 5 bases from V and 9 bases from J, the junction contained 6 bases not matched to a gene. Per the germline V gene, CDR1 is SGHDT and CDR2 is YYEEEE. The CDR3 loop spans 14 amino acids. In DNA form, the CDR3 reads TGTGCCAGCAGTCGGACAGGGGGCGTTAAAAAACTGTTTTTT. This translates into CASSRTGGVKKLFF.

The CDR3 reads CASSQDITAGYTF. The CDR3 region has the DNA TGCGCCAGCAGCCAAGATATTACGGCGGGCTACACCTTC. V usage is TRBV4-3 and J usage is TRBJ1-2; D is uncertain. The CDR3 sequence is 13 residues long. The V gene lost 0 bases and the J gene lost 8 bases, with 10 bases spanning the gap. Germline values: CDR1 LGHNA, CDR2 YSLEER.

The chain uses TRBV27 and TRBJ1-1; D unclear. The V and J ends lost 0 bases and 2 bases respectively, with 7 bases between them. This CDR3 is 14 amino acids long. CDR1 MNHEY and CDR2 SMNVEV come from the germline V gene (reference sequence). CDR3 DNA: TGTGCCAGCAGTTTATCGGTGGATAACACTGAAGCTTTCTTT. Translation gives CASSLSVDNTEAFF.

The table lists this clone with a count of one. The V gene is TRBV4-3, the J gene TRBJ2-3; 8 bases align to TRBD1. Germline CDR1 LGHNA, CDR2 YSLEER. V shed 0 bases and J 4 bases; nucleotides not matched to a gene: 6. This CDR3 has 16 amino acids. Here the CDR3 reads CASSQDYQGAPDTQYF. The CDR3 DNA follows: TGCGCCAGCAGCCAAGACTACCAGGGGGCGCCAGATACGCAGTATTTT.

This clone was counted between two and nine times. This sequence joins TRBV4-1 and TRBJ2-5; 14 positions agree with TRBD2. Germline V gene data show CDR1 as MGHRA and CDR2 as YSYEKL. CDR3 length: 17 residues. V trimming: 0 bases; J trimming: 3 bases; junction bases outside the gene matches: 3. The CDR3 reads CASSQDLGLAGEETQYF. For the CDR3, the DNA is TGCGCCAGCAGCCAAGATCTGGGACTAGCGGGAGAAGAGACCCAGTACTTC.

This chain joins TRBV2 and TRBJ1-4; 8 nucleotides match TRBD1. V trimming: 2 bases; J trimming: 0 bases; junction bases outside the gene matches: 11. This CDR3 has 19 amino acids. Germline loops: CDR1 SNHLY, CDR2 FYNNEI. CDR3 nucleotides: TGTGCCAGCAGTGAAAACCACCTTAAGGACAGGGCAACTAATGAAAAACTGTTTTTT. Amino acids: CASSENHLKDRATNEKLFF.

V gene TRBV12-5 combines with J gene TRBJ2-7; D unresolved. CDR1 LGHNT and CDR2 FRNRAP come from the germline V gene. The V gene lost 3 bases and the J gene lost 3 bases, with 9 bases spanning the gap. The CDR3 length is 13 residues. The chain's CDR3 is CASGFGTDYEQYF. The CDR3 DNA is TGTGCTAGTGGTTTTGGCACGGACTACGAGCAGTACTTC.

CDR3 amino acids: CASRPGAANTEAFF. The CDR3 DNA follows: TGTGCCAGCAGACCCGGGGCCGCGAACACTGAAGCTTTCTTT. The V call is TRBV6-5, the J call TRBJ1-1, with D tentatively TRBD1 (5 bases). This CDR3 has 14 amino acids. Germline loops: CDR1 MNHEY, CDR2 SVGAGI. V was trimmed by 6 bases and J by 1 base, leaving 12 bases between them.

This chain joins TRBV11-2 and TRBJ2-3; the D gene is possibly TRBD1 (5 bases). V lost 3 bases, J lost 2 bases, and 15 bases lay in between. Germline loops: CDR1 SGHAT, CDR2 FQNNGV. The CDR3 runs 16 residues. CDR3 loop: CASSFGIQGLTDTQYF. In DNA, the CDR3 is TGTGCCAGCAGCTTCGGAATCCAGGGCCTCACAGATACGCAGTATTTT.

The chain employs TRBV29-1 and TRBJ1-2, with D hard to call. CDR3 size: 11 residues. Germline values: CDR1 SQVTM, CDR2 ANQGSEA. Trimming left V 3 bases short and J 3 bases short, with 5 bases between. The CDR3 DNA follows: TGCAGCGTTGACGGGGACTATGGCTACACCTTC. Encoded protein: CSVDGDYGYTF.

The rearrangement uses TRBV27 and TRBJ2-1, with 8 bases lining up with TRBD2. The ends lost 6 bases at V and 2 bases at J; junction bases unmatched: 6. Germline V gives CDR1 MNHEY, CDR2 SMNVEV (reference sequence). The CDR3 loop spans 15 amino acids. The CDR3 bases are TGTGCCAGCAGGCCCCGGGGGGGAGCCTACAATGAGCAGTTCTTC. Amino acids: CASRPRGGAYNEQFF.

The rearrangement links TRBV5-6 to TRBJ1-1; D might be TRBD1 (5 bases). The CDR3 is 14 residues long. Germline values: CDR1 SGHDT, CDR2 YYEEEE. V was cut by 3 bases and J by 5 bases, with 14 bases left in between. The CDR3 coding sequence is TGTGCCAGCAGCTCCCAGGGTTTCGGGACTGAAGCTTTCTTT. Encoded protein: CASSSQGFGTEAFF.

The V gene is TRBV11-2, the J gene TRBJ1-2, with D possibly being TRBD1 (6 bases). With 5 bases removed from V and 8 bases from J, the gap between germline ends came to 18 bases. The length of the CDR3 is 14 residues. Germline CDR1 is SGHAT and CDR2 is FQNNGV. This chain's CDR3 is CASSPRGVGQGYTF. The CDR3 nucleotides are TGTGCCAGCAGCCCTAGGGGGGTGGGTCAGGGCTACACCTTC.